This TCR beta chain appears in the sequencing data of a study of TIL therapy for anti-PD-1-resistant metastatic lung cancer. CDR1 and CDR2 (germline): SGHTA, FQGNSA. The V end lost 3 bases, the J end lost 3 bases, and 8 bases lay between the germline ends. This CDR3 is 13 amino acids long. Time point indicated: pre-treatment sample, taken before nivolumab and TIL therapy. Most excised metastases sampled were pleural nodules or supraclavicular lymph nodes. The libraries were made with immunoSEQ v3. The method was immunoSEQ multiplex PCR; TCRdb's version includes in-frame clones alone and lacks a portion of them. Of approximately 92,000 clones listed, roughly 65% were seen once; the top ten hold 11%.

V gene TRBV7-2 combines with J gene TRBJ2-5; D is perhaps TRBD1 (6 bases). The TCR comes from a person between 25 and 80 years old with non-small cell lung cancer. Sequences were derived from tumor tissue, sampled at baseline. The CDR3 is CASSLNREETQYF. In DNA form, the CDR3 reads TGTGCCAGCAGCTTGAACAGGGAAGAGACCCAGTACTTC.